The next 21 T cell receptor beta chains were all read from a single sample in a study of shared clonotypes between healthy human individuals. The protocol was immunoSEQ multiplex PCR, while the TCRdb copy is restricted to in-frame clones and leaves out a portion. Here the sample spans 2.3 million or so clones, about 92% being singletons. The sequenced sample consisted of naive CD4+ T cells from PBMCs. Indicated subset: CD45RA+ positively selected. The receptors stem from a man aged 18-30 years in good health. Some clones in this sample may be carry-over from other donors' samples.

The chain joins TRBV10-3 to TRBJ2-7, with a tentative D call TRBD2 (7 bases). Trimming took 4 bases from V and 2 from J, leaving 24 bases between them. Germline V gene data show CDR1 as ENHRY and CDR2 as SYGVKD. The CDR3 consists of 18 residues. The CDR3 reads CAISVDLGGGGQPYEQYF. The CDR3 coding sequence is TGTGCCATCAGTGTGGACCTGGGGGGAGGGGGTCAACCCTACGAGCAGTACTTC.

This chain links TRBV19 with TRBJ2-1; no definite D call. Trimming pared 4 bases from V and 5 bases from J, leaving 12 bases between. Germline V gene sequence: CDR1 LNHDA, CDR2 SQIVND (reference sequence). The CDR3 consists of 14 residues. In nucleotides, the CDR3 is TGTGCCAGTAGTACTCGCTCCATCCACAATGAGCAGTTCTTC. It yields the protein CASSTRSIHNEQFF.

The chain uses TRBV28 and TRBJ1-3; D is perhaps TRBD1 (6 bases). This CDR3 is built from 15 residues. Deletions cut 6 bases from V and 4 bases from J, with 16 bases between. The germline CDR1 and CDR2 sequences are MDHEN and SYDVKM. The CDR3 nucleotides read TGTGCCAGCAGCGGGTACCACAGGGCCGGAAACACCATATATTTT. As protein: CASSGYHRAGNTIYF.

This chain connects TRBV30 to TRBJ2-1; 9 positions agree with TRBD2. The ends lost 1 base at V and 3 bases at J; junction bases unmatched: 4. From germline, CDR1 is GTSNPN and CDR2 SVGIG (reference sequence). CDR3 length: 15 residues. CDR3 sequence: CAWSGAGGVYNEQFF. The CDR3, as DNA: TGTGCCTGGAGTGGGGCGGGAGGGGTCTACAATGAGCAGTTCTTC.

CDR3 coding DNA: TGTGCCAGCAGCCAAGACACGCACCGACAGGGGGATTCAGATACGCAGTATTTT. Translating gives CASSQDTHRQGDSDTQYF. This sequence joins TRBV4-2 and TRBJ2-3, with 9 bases lining up with TRBD1. The V segment lost 0 bases and the J segment 4 bases; nucleotides outside the gene matches: 11. CDR1 LGHNA and CDR2 YNFKEQ come from the germline V gene. The CDR3 is 18 residues long.

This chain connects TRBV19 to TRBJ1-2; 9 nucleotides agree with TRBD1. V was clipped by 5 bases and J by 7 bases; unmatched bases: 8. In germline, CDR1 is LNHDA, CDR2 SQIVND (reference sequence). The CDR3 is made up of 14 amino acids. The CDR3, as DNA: TGTGCCAGTAGTTTCGCCGGGACAGGGACTGGCTACACCTTC. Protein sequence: CASSFAGTGTGYTF.

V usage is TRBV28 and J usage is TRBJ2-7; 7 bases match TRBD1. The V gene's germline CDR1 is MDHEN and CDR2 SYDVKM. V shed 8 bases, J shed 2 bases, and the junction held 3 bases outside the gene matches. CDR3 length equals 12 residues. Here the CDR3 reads CASGTVTYEQYF. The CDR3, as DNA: TGTGCCAGCGGGACAGTTACCTACGAGCAGTACTTC.

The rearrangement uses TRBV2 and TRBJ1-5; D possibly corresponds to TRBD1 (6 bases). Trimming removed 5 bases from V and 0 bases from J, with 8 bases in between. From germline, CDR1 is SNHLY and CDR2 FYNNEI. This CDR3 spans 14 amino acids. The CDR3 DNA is TGTGCCAGCAGTCGGACAGATAGCAATCAGCCCCAGCATTTT. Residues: CASSRTDSNQPQHF.

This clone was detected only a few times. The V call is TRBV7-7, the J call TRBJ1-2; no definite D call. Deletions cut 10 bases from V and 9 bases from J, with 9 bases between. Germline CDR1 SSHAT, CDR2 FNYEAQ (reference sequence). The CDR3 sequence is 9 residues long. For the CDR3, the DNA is TGTGCCAAACCCAGTCGCTACACCTTC. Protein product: CAKPSRYTF.

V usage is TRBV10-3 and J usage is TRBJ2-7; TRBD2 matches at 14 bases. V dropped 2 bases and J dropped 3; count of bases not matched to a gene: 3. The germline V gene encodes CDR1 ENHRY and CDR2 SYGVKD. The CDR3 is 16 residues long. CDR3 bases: TGTGCCATCAGTGAGCCCGGGACTAGCGGGAGCTACGAGCAGTACTTC. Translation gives CAISEPGTSGSYEQYF.

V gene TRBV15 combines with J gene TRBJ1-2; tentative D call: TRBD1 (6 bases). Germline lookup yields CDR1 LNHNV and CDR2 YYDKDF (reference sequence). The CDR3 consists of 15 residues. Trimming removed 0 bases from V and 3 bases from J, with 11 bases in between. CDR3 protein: CATSRDRTAHYGYTF. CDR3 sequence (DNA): TGTGCCACCAGCAGAGATAGGACAGCACACTATGGCTACACCTTC.

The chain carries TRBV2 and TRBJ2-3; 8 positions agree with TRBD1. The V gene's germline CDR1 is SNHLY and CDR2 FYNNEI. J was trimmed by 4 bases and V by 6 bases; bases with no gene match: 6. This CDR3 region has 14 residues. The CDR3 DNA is TGTGCCAGCAGCCCCGACAGGGGCCCAGATACGCAGTATTTT. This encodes CASSPDRGPDTQYF.

The CDR3 here is CASSPGTPEGETQYF. CDR3 nucleotides: TGCGCCAGCAGCCCCGGGACTCCCGAAGGAGAGACCCAGTACTTC. The chain uses TRBV5-1 and TRBJ2-5; D possibly corresponds to TRBD2 (6 bases). CDR3 length equals 15 residues. The V gene's germline CDR1 is SGHRS and CDR2 YFSETQ. The V gene lost 4 bases and the J gene lost 4 bases, with 17 bases spanning the gap.

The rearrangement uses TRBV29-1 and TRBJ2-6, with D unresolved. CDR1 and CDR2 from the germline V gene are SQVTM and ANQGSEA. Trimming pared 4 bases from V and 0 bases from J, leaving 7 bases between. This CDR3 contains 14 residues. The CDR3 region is CSVVANSGANVLTF. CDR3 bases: TGCAGCGTTGTCGCCAACTCTGGGGCCAACGTCCTGACTTTC.

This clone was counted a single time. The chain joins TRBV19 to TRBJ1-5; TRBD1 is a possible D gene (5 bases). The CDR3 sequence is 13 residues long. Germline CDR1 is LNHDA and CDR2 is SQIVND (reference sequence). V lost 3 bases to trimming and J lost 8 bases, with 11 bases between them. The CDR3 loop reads CASSISRGEPQHF. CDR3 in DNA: TGTGCCAGTAGTATTTCCCGGGGGGAGCCCCAGCATTTT.

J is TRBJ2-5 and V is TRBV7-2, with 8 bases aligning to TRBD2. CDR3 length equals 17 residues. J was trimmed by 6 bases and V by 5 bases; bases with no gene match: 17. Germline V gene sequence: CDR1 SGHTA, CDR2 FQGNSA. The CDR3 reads CASSAGVWTSYIQTQYF. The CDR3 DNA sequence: TGTGCCAGCAGCGCAGGGGTTTGGACTAGCTATATCCAGACCCAGTACTTC.

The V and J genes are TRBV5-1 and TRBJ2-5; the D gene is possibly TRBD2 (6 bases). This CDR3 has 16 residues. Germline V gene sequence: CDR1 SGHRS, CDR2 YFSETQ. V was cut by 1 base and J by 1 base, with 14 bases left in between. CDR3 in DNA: TGCGCCAGCAGCTTGTACCAGCGGGCATTCCAAGAGACCCAGTACTTC. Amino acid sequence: CASSLYQRAFQETQYF.

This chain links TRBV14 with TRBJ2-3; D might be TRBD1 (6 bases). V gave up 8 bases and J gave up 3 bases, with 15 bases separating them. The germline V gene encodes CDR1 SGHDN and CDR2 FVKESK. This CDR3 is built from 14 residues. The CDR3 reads CASSHETGTDTQYF. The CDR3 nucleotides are TGTGCCAGCTCCCATGAAACAGGGACAGATACGCAGTATTTT.

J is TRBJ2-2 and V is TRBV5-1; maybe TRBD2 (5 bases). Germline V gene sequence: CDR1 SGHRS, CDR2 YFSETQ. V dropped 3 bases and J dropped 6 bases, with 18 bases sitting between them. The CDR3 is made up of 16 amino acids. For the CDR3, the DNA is TGCGCCAGCAGCTACGAGAACGTGGGGAGTGCCGGGGAGCTGTTTTTT. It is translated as CASSYENVGSAGELFF.

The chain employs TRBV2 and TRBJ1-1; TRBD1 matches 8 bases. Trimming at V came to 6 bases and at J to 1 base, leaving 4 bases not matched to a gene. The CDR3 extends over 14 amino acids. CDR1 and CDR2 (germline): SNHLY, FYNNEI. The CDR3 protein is CASRQTGANTEAFF. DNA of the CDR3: TGTGCCAGCAGGCAGACAGGGGCGAACACTGAAGCTTTCTTT.

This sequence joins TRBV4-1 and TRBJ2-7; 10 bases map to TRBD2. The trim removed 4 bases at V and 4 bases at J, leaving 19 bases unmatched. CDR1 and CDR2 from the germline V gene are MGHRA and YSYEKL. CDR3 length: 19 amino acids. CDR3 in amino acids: CASSPLAGVGLAVKYEQYF. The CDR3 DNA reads TGCGCCAGCAGCCCCCTGGCGGGCGTAGGACTAGCGGTCAAATACGAGCAGTACTTC.